The present entry profiles one T cell receptor beta chain with its context. Its antigen is undetermined. The entry originates in a study of regulatory T cells in long-lasting Graves disease. Study context: Graves' patients, diagnosed recently, had received antithyroid drugs under 3 months. Study outcomes and limitations: A limited number of samples was an acknowledged limitation.

Documented time point: newly diagnosed GD, antithyroid drugs for less than 3 months. With RNA extracted from PBMCs as input, the TCR library was made. There are 15 residues in the CDR3. Trimming at V came to 5 bases and at J to 0 bases, leaving 4 bases not matched to a gene. Germline V gene sequence: CDR1 ENHRY, CDR2 SYGVKD. To make TCR beta libraries, researchers used iRepertoire HTBI primers and Arm-PCR of CDR3 regions. TCRdb reanalysed the multiplex PCR reads using MiXCR and keeps one entry per CDR3 protein. Of around 480,000 distinct CDR3 sequences detected, roughly 16% appear once; the ten largest clones hold over 9%. Separately, the same data were catalogued under a study of T cells in Graves' hyperthyroidism and ophthalmopathy.

The receptor comes from a man aged 40-55 years with Graves disease. The sample here was peripheral blood mononuclear cells (PBMCs), taken at new diagnosis, from a patient treated with antithyroid drugs. The chain employs TRBV10-3 and TRBJ1-5, with TRBD1 identical over 7 bases. CDR3 nucleotide sequence: TGTGCCATCAGTCCACGGGACAGTAGCAATCAGCCCCAGCATTTT. Translating gives CAISPRDSSNQPQHF.